The T cell receptor beta chain described here comes from a study of cytomegalovirus exposure and HLA in healthy donors. A note on this clone: Its antigen remains unknown.

Notes on the study in general: No immune exposure information besides CMV serostatus was available. Excluded: some indistinguishable V segments such as TRBV6-2 and TRBV6-3.

The J segment lost 4 bases and the V segment lost 0 bases, leaving 2 bases of the junction unmatched. CDR1 is SGDLS and CDR2 is YYNGEE in the germline V gene. This CDR3 has 16 residues. Primers included in the PCR were 60 Vbeta and 13 Jbeta primers. The assay was immunoSEQ multiplex PCR, and TCRdb's table has in-frame clones only and misses some. The profile shows 95,000 to 150,000 clones, approximately 80% of them singletons. What was sequenced was PBMCs. The chain has TRBV9 and TRBJ2-5; 14 bases match TRBD2. This clonotype originated in a female donor in good health and CMV-seropositive. The CDR3 here is CASSVATSGGVETQYF. The CDR3 nucleotides read TGTGCCAGCAGCGTAGCGACTAGCGGGGGGGTAGAGACCCAGTACTTC.